Below, one TCR beta chain is given with its context. Its antigen remains unknown. Generated by immunoSEQ multiplex PCR, the TCRdb table keeps only in-frame clones and is missing some. The top ten clones hold 1.1% of a sample with some 2 million clones, about 95% of them seen once. The data were obtained in a study of shared clonotypes between healthy human individuals. Study-level information: Each donor's CD4 naive and CD4 memory cells filled three plates apiece, CD8 naive two, and CD8 memory one. Study conclusions and caveats: Investigators expected sequencing depth to affect clonotype sharing among donors.

Per germline, CDR1 WSHSY and CDR2 SAAADI. Trimming left V 10 bases short and J 0 bases short, with 19 bases between. This CDR3 comprises 15 residues. Naive-designated CD8 cells lacked CD45RO, were positively enriched for CCR7, and omitted terminally differentiated effector memory CD45RA+ cells. Specimen: naive CD8+ T cells sorted from blood. V is TRBV10-2 and J is TRBJ2-7; maybe TRBD1 (6 bases). The TCR comes from a man between 18 and 35 years old in good health. CDR3 sequence (DNA): TGCGCCACCGTATCCCCGGGACAAAGCTCCTACGAGCAGTACTTC. Translation: CATVSPGQSSYEQYF.